The rows below give T cell receptor beta chains drawn from one sample of a study of cytomegalovirus exposure and HLA in healthy donors. TCRdb's copy holds only in-frame clones and misses some; the assay was immunoSEQ multiplex PCR. This sample has 150,000 to 200,000 clones; over 70% occur once, and the top ten carry about 2.7%. Sequencing was performed on PBMCs. All receptors come from a woman between 45 and 65 years old in good health and CMV-seropositive. CDR3s include the opening cysteine and the closing phenylalanine or tryptophan. A D gene is named only where the DNA matches it firmly. Only part of the rows carry a size: once, few, many, or a class if the clone is expanded.

j_call | v_call | clone_size | d_call | cdr3_length | cdr3_nt | cdr3_aa
TRBJ1-2 | TRBV5-1 | few | TRBD1 | 14 | TGCGCCAGCAACCGAGGGGGCGTCGACTATGGCTACACCTTC | CASNRGGVDYGYTF
TRBJ1-2 | TRBV5-4 | - | - | 12 | TGTGCCAGCAGCTGGGGGGGCTATGGCTACACCTTC | CASSWGGYGYTF
TRBJ1-1 | TRBV6-5 | - | - | 13 | TGTGCCAGCAACGAACAGGCGAACACTGAAGCTTTCTTT | CASNEQANTEAFF
TRBJ2-3 | TRBV2 | - | - | 13 | TGTGCCAGCAGTGGGGACACCGCGGATACGCAGTATTTT | CASSGDTADTQYF
TRBJ1-2 | TRBV5-4 | - | TRBD1 | 13 | TGTGCCAGCAGCTTGGACAGGGGGCTTGGCTACACCTTC | CASSLDRGLGYTF
TRBJ2-1 | TRBV6-1 | - | TRBD2 | 14 | TGTGCCAGCGCTATAGCGGGGGAGAGCAATGAGCAGTTCTTC | CASAIAGESNEQFF
TRBJ2-3 | TRBV27 | - | - | 16 | TGTGCCAGCAGTCAGGCGACAGGTGCCCCCCCAGATACGCAGTATTTT | CASSQATGAPPDTQYF
TRBJ2-4 | TRBV25-1 | - | TRBD1 | 18 | TGTGCCAGCAGTGAAAGTTCGGACAGGGTTCCAACCAAAAACATTCAGTACTTC | CASSESSDRVPTKNIQYF
TRBJ2-5 | TRBV5-6 | - | - | 14 | TGTGCCAGCAGCTTGGGGGCAGGGGAAGAGACCCAGTACTTC | CASSLGAGEETQYF
TRBJ2-1 | TRBV9 | - | TRBD2 | 16 | TGTGCCAGCAGCGTAGAGGTAGCGGGGGGGTACAATGAGCAGTTCTTC | CASSVEVAGGYNEQFF
TRBJ1-2 | TRBV5-1 | - | - | 14 | TGCGCCAGCAGCGGGGGCGCAGGCGGCTATGGCTACACCTTC | CASSGGAGGYGYTF